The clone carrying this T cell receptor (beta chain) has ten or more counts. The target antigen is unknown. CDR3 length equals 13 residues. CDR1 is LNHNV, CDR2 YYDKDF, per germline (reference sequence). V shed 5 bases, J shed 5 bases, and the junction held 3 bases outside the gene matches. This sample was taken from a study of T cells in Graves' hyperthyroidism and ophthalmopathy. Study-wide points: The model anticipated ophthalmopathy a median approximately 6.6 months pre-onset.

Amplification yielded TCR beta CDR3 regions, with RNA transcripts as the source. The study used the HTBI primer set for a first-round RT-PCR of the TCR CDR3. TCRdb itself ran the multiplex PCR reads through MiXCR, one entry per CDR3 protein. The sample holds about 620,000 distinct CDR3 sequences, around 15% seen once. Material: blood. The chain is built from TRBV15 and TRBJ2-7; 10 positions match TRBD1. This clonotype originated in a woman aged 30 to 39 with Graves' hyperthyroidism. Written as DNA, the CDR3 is TGTGCCACCAGCCTGACAGGGGGCCACGAGCAGTACTTC. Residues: CATSLTGGHEQYF. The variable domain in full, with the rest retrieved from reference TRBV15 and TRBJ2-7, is DAMVIQNPRYQVTQFGKPVTLSCSQTLNHNVMYWYQQKSSQAPKLLFHYYDKDFNNEADTPDNFQSRRPNTSFCFLDIRSPGLGDTAMYLCATSLTGGHEQYFGPGTRLTVT.